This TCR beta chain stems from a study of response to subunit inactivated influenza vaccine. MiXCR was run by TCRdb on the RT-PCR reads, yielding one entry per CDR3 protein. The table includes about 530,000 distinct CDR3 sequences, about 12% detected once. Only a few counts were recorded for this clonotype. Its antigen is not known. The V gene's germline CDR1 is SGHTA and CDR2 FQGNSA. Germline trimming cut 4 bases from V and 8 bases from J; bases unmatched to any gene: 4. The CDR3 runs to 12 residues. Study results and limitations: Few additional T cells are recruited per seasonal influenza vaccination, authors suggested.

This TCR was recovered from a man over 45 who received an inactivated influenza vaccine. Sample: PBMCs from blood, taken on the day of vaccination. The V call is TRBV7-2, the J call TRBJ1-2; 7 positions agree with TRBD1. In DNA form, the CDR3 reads TGTGCCAGCAGCTCAAGACAGGGAGGCTACACCTTC. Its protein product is CASSSRQGGYTF.